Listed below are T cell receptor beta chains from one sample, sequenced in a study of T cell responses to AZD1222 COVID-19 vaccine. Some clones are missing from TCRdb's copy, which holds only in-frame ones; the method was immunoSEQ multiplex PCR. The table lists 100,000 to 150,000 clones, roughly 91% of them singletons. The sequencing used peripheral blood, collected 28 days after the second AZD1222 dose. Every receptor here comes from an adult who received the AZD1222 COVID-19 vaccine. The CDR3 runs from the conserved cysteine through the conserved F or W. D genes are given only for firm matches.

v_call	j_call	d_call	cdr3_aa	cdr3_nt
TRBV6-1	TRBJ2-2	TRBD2	CASSDPRWTSGESTGELFF	TGTGCCAGCAGTGACCCCCGGTGGACTAGCGGGGAAAGCACCGGGGAGCTGTTTTTT
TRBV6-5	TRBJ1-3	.	CASSPGRFSGNTIYF	TGTGCCAGCAGTCCTGGACGGTTCTCTGGAAACACCATATATTTT
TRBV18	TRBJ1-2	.	CASSETGFDYGYTF	TGTGCCAGCTCCGAGACCGGGTTCGACTATGGCTACACCTTC
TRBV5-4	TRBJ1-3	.	CASSLGQPNHGNTIYF	TGTGCCAGCAGCTTGGGACAGCCGAATCACGGAAACACCATATATTTT
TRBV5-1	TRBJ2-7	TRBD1	CASSLVRGTSSYEQYF	TGCGCCAGCAGCTTGGTCAGGGGGACGAGCTCCTACGAGCAGTACTTC
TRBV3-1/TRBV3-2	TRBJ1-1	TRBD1	CASTKTGGTEAFF	TGTGCCAGCACTAAAACAGGGGGCACTGAAGCTTTCTTT
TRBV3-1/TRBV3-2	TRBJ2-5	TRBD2	CASSKGTSGIQETQYF	TGTGCCAGCAGCAAAGGGACTAGCGGCATCCAAGAGACCCAGTACTTC
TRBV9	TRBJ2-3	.	CASSVAALEDTQYF	TGTGCCAGCAGCGTAGCGGCGCTAGAGGATACGCAGTATTTT
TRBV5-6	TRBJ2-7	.	CASSYLGYEQYF	TGTGCCAGCAGCTATTTGGGGTACGAGCAGTACTTC
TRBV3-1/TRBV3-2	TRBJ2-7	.	CASSTTYEQYF	TGTGCCAGCAGCACAACCTACGAGCAGTACTTC
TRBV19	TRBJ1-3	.	CASSPESGNTIYF	TGTGCCAGTAGTCCCGAGTCCGGAAACACCATATATTTT